These 11 T cell receptor beta chains originate from one sample sequenced in a study of T cells expressing NK-cell markers. TCRdb re-called the 5' RACE reads; one entry per CDR3 protein, DNA not given. The sample includes about 190,000 distinct CDR3 sequences. Sequenced sample: blood T cells: a sorted CD56 or NKG2C T cell subset, CD4+ or CD8+ T cells, or bulk PBMC T cells (not recorded which). All receptors come from a man aged 18-75 years in good health.

This chain links TRBV14 with TRBJ1-6; checking the TCRdb D call of TRBD1 is not possible without DNA. The CDR3 loop spans 14 amino acids. Germline values: CDR1 SGHDN, CDR2 FVKESK. The CDR3: CASSHWTANSPLHF. Using reference TRBV14 and TRBJ1-6 for the parts outside the CDR3, the full variable domain is EAGVTQFPSHSVIEKGQTVTLRCDPISGHDNLYWYRRVMGKEIKFLLHFVKESKQDESGMPNNRFLAERTGGTYSTLKVQPAELEDSGVYFCASSHWTANSPLHFGNGTRLTVT.

The chain has TRBV21-1 and TRBJ2-5. TRBV21-1 is listed as a pseudogene. This CDR3 has 16 amino acids. The CDR3 here is CASSKGVWGYQETQYF.

This chain's CDR3 is CASSEDGEGQPQHF. This rearrangement joins TRBV28 to TRBJ1-5; as DNA is missing, the TRBD1 call by TCRdb cannot be tested. The CDR3 contains 14 residues. In germline, CDR1 is MDHEN, CDR2 SYDVKM.

The chain links TRBV21-1 to TRBJ1-1. TRBV21-1 is marked as a pseudogene. This CDR3 is 15 amino acids long. This chain's CDR3 is CASSKRRDWNTEAFF.

The chain recombines TRBV11-1 with TRBJ2-7. The germline V gene encodes CDR1 SGHAT and CDR2 FQDESV (reference sequence). The CDR3 contains 13 residues. The CDR3 spells CASSFSASYEQYF.

The genes are TRBV20-1 and TRBJ2-7; the D call from TCRdb, TRBD2, cannot be confirmed without DNA. CDR3 size: 17 residues. Germline CDR1 and CDR2: DFQATT and SNEGSKA (reference sequence). The CDR3 reads CSARDWASGGAINEQYF.

V usage is TRBV5-1 and J usage is TRBJ2-5; the D gene TCRdb calls, TRBD1, cannot be checked with no DNA. The germline CDR1 and CDR2 sequences are SGHRS and YFSETQ. The CDR3 loop spans 16 amino acids. The CDR3 sequence is CASSLAGTGQVETQYF.

The chain recombines TRBV6-5 with TRBJ2-7; the TCRdb D gene call, TRBD2, has no DNA to confirm it. Germline CDR1 and CDR2: MNHEY and SVGAGI. CDR3 length: 16 amino acids. The CDR3 here is CASSYLGLAGEGGQYF.

The chain recombines TRBV6-4 with TRBJ2-1; lacking DNA, the TRBD2 call made by TCRdb goes unchecked. The germline V gene has CDR1 MRHNA and CDR2 SNTAGT. The CDR3 runs 15 residues. The CDR3 reads CASSERASSYNEQFF.

The chain couples TRBV4-1 to TRBJ2-1; TCRdb returns TRBD2, unconfirmable since there is no DNA. Germline CDR1 and CDR2: MGHRA and YSYEKL. This CDR3 has 18 amino acids. The CDR3 region is CASSHGMGLAGGYNEQFF.

The gene calls are TRBV3-1 and TRBJ2-1; the TCRdb D gene call, TRBD1, has no DNA to confirm it. The CDR3 spans 16 residues. CDR1 LGHDT and CDR2 YNNKEL come from the germline V gene (reference sequence). The CDR3 here is CASSPREGASYNEQFF.